The clone carrying this T cell receptor (beta chain) has just a few counts. Its target is not known. The repertoire was sequenced with immunoSEQ multiplex PCR; TCRdb's copy has only in-frame clones and lacks some. The repertoire has 90,000 to 100,000 clones, roughly 90% of them found once; the top ten carry 2.5% to 3.5%. The data are from a study of T cell responses to AZD1222 COVID-19 vaccine. Findings of the study overall: Within unmutated variant regions lay the reported targets of nearly half of spike-specific TCRs. Mapped onto spike, vaccine-associated CD4 TCRs spanned it and were dominant at 160-218 and 743-854. Two AZD1222 doses significantly raised spike-specific TCR breadth and depth over controls.

Germline V gene data show CDR1 as MDHEN and CDR2 as SYDVKM. Trimming took off 5 bases at V and 1 base at J, with 14 bases between the two ends. This CDR3 comprises 15 residues. The sequencing here drew on peripheral blood, taken on day 0 of AZD1222 vaccination. This receptor was taken from an adult in good health. The V call is TRBV28, the J call TRBJ2-5, with a weak D call TRBD2 (6 bases). CDR3: CASSPGEALQETQYF. The CDR3, as DNA: TGTGCCAGCAGTCCCGGGGAGGCCCTCCAAGAGACCCAGTACTTC. Variable domain in full (rest from reference TRBV28 and TRBJ2-5): DVKVTQSSRYLVKRTGEKVFLECVQDMDHENMFWYRQDPGLGLRLIYFSYDVKMKEKGDIPEGYSVSREKKERFSLILESASTNQTSMYLCASSPGEALQETQYFGPGTRLLVL.